A selection of T cell receptor beta chains follows, all from one sample in a study of T-cell reconstitution after alpha-beta-depleted transplantation in children. MiXCR was run by TCRdb on the PCR reads, yielding one entry per CDR3 protein. The sample shows 490,000 or so distinct CDR3 sequences, about 11% of them seen only once. The source material was PBMCs, sampled before TCRalphabeta/CD19-depleted stem cell transplant. The receptors were sampled from a child aged 2 to 15 with inherited bone marrow failure, due to receive a stem cell transplant. CDR3s include the opening cysteine and the closing phenylalanine or tryptophan. A D gene is named only where the DNA matches it firmly. Some rows mark clone size as missing; the rest say once, few, many or name a class of expanded clone.

d_gene	abundance	v_gene	j_gene	CDR3aa	CDR3nt
.	many	TRBV4-1	TRBJ2-1	CASSSTLLDSYNEQFF	TGCGCCAGCAGCTCCACGCTACTCGATTCCTACAATGAGCAGTTCTTC
.	many	TRBV18	TRBJ2-5	CASSPLGGQRTQYF	TGTGCCAGCTCACCACTAGGGGGTCAAAGGACCCAGTACTTC
.	many	TRBV2	TRBJ2-7	CASSEFPYEQYF	TGTGCCAGCAGTGAATTCCCTTACGAGCAGTACTTC
TRBD2	few	TRBV5-1	TRBJ2-4	CASSFSSGRSGNIQYF	TGCGCCAGCAGCTTCTCTAGCGGGAGAAGTGGAAACATTCAGTACTTC
.	many	TRBV6-5	TRBJ2-1	CASSYIYPSRNYNEQFF	TGTGCCAGCAGTTACATCTACCCTAGCCGGAACTACAATGAGCAGTTCTTC
TRBD1	few	TRBV6-2/TRBV6-3	TRBJ1-5	CASSYGFDGTGYPSPQHF	TGTGCCAGCAGTTACGGGTTTGACGGGACAGGGTACCCTTCGCCCCAGCATTTT
.	many	TRBV6-5	TRBJ2-1	CASSYGGQGSYNEQFF	TGTGCCAGCAGTTACGGTGGGCAGGGGTCCTACAATGAGCAGTTCTTC
TRBD2	many	TRBV28	TRBJ2-7	CASSPIRLAEDYEQYF	TGTGCCAGCAGTCCTATACGTCTAGCGGAGGACTACGAGCAGTACTTC
.	many	TRBV7-6	TRBJ1-6	CASSPIISSYNSPLHF	TGTGCCAGCAGCCCAATCATTAGCTCCTATAATTCACCCCTCCACTTT
.	many	TRBV10-3	TRBJ2-7	CAISESEYLSYEQYF	TGTGCCATCAGTGAGTCAGAGTACCTCTCCTACGAGCAGTACTTC
TRBD1	.	TRBV20-1	TRBJ1-5	CSAITGGLQPQHF	TGCAGTGCTATTACAGGGGGCCTTCAGCCCCAGCATTTT
.	many	TRBV12-3/TRBV12-4	TRBJ2-7	CATKLGAGAYEQYF	TGTGCCACCAAGCTTGGGGCAGGGGCCTACGAGCAGTACTTC
TRBD1	many	TRBV14	TRBJ2-7	CASSHITGDLSYEQYF	TGTGCCAGCAGCCATATAACAGGGGACCTTTCCTACGAGCAGTACTTC
.	many	TRBV4-3	TRBJ2-7	CASSQEGGDRRYEQYF	TGCGCCAGCAGCCAAGAGGGAGGCGACCGGCGCTACGAGCAGTACTTC
TRBD2	.	TRBV20-1	TRBJ2-7	CSAYYYRTSVDYEQYF	TGCAGTGCTTACTATTATCGGACTAGCGTTGACTACGAGCAGTACTTC
.	.	TRBV4-3	TRBJ2-2	CASSQERRTGELFF	TGCGCCAGCAGCCAAGAACGTAGGACCGGGGAGCTGTTTTTT
.	many	TRBV5-6	TRBJ2-5	CASSDYPGQTQETQYF	TGTGCCAGCAGTGACTACCCGGGGCAGACACAAGAGACCCAGTACTTC
TRBD1	few	TRBV7-9	TRBJ1-2	CASSLGAPRDSYGYTF	TGTGCCAGCAGCTTAGGCGCGCCGCGGGACAGCTATGGCTACACCTTC
.	many	TRBV29-1	TRBJ1-1	CSVYQRQTANTEAFF	TGCAGCGTTTATCAAAGACAGACCGCGAACACTGAAGCTTTCTTT
.	many	TRBV20-1	TRBJ2-1	CSARSLYSYNEQFF	TGCAGTGCTAGAAGCCTTTACTCCTACAATGAGCAGTTCTTC
TRBD2	many	TRBV7-9	TRBJ2-1	CASSLALAGGYEQFF	TGTGCCAGCAGCTTAGCACTAGCGGGAGGATATGAGCAGTTCTTC
TRBD2	many	TRBV7-2	TRBJ2-3	CASRPSGGSTDTQYF	TGTGCCAGCAGACCAAGCGGGGGGAGCACAGATACGCAGTATTTT
.	many	TRBV28	TRBJ1-1	CASSLWDTPTGAFF	TGTGCCAGCAGTCTCTGGGACACCCCCACGGGAGCTTTCTTT
.	.	TRBV10-3	TRBJ2-3	CAISDLRFTDTQYF	TGTGCCATCAGTGATTTGCGGTTCACAGATACGCAGTATTTT
TRBD1	.	TRBV11-2	TRBJ1-1	CASSLVGAGGRANTEAFF	TGTGCCAGCAGCTTAGTAGGCGCAGGGGGTCGAGCGAACACTGAAGCTTTCTTT
.	many	TRBV5-1	TRBJ2-1	CASSPQGSSYNEQFF	TGTGCCAGCAGTCCCCAAGGTAGCTCCTACAATGAGCAGTTCTTC
TRBD2	many	TRBV29-1	TRBJ2-1	CSVLSWREINEQFF	TGCAGCGTTCTATCCTGGCGGGAGATCAATGAGCAGTTCTTC
TRBD2	.	TRBV20-1	TRBJ2-7	CSARRTSRSYEQYF	TGCAGTGCCCGAAGGACTAGTCGTTCCTACGAGCAGTACTTC
TRBD2	many	TRBV5-6	TRBJ2-1	CASRAVAGLRNEQFF	TGTGCCAGCAGGGCTGTAGCGGGACTAAGGAATGAGCAGTTCTTC
TRBD2	many	TRBV27	TRBJ2-1	CASSPAPGLAGDYNEQFF	TGTGCCAGCAGTCCAGCGCCGGGACTAGCGGGAGACTACAATGAGCAGTTCTTC
.	many	TRBV30	TRBJ1-1	CAWSVTVNTEAFF	TGTGCCTGGAGTGTAACGGTGAACACTGAAGCTTTCTTT
TRBD1	many	TRBV25-1	TRBJ2-1	CASAGQGAYNEQFF	TGTGCCAGCGCGGGACAGGGGGCCTACAATGAGCAGTTCTTC
TRBD2	.	TRBV28	TRBJ2-3	CASRPIAGRTRRGTDTQYF	TGTGCCAGCAGGCCTATAGCGGGACGGACTCGGAGGGGGACAGATACGCAGTATTTT
TRBD2	many	TRBV12-5	TRBJ2-2	CASGWGAGGPGTGELFF	TGTGCTAGTGGCTGGGGGGCGGGAGGGCCGGGAACCGGGGAGCTGTTTTTT
.	many	TRBV4-1	TRBJ1-6	CASSQINSPLHF	TGCGCCAGCAGCCAGATAAATTCACCCCTCCACTTT
.	many	TRBV4-3	TRBJ2-1	CASRDISYNEQFF	TGCGCCAGCAGGGACATCTCCTACAATGAGCAGTTCTTC
TRBD2	few	TRBV6-1	TRBJ2-1	CASTPFTSGSDNEQFF	TGTGCCAGCACCCCTTTCACTAGCGGGAGTGACAATGAGCAGTTCTTC
TRBD2	many	TRBV29-1	TRBJ2-1	CSSVAGEGYNEQFF	TGCAGCTCAGTGGCGGGAGAAGGCTACAATGAGCAGTTCTTC
TRBD2	few	TRBV7-2	TRBJ2-7	CASSRLAGAPYEQYF	TGTGCCAGCAGCCGACTAGCGGGAGCTCCCTACGAGCAGTACTTC
TRBD2	many	TRBV15	TRBJ2-3	CATSRDQREGRDTQYF	TGTGCCACCAGCAGAGATCAGCGGGAGGGGAGAGATACGCAGTATTTT